This TCR beta chain was identified in a study of early T cells in non-severe SARS-CoV-2 infection. General study findings and limits: Anti-spike CD8 responses were favored by VDJdb matching, which missed private and CD4 specificities.

CDR1 is MDHEN and CDR2 is SYDVKM in the germline V gene. This CDR3 has 13 residues. The ends lost 6 bases at V and 7 bases at J; junction bases unmatched: 8. Individual cDNA molecules were tagged with unique molecular identifiers. TCRdb re-analysed the 5' RACE reads in MiXCR, keeping a single row per CDR3 protein. The sample consists of roughly 100,000 distinct CDR3 sequences, about 12% of them appearing once. Turning to this clonotype: As yet, its antigen is unknown.

V usage is TRBV28 and J usage is TRBJ2-7; TRBD1 matches 8 bases. Sequenced input: whole blood. This TCR was recovered from an adult who was a healthcare worker with PCR-confirmed SARS-CoV-2 infection or an uninfected control (not recorded which). CDR3 sequence reads: CASSSQGVREQYF. The CDR3 DNA reads TGTGCCAGCAGCTCACAGGGGGTGAGGGAGCAGTACTTC. Based on the CDR3 plus reference TRBV28 and TRBJ2-7, the full variable domain is DVKVTQSSRYLVKRTGEKVFLECVQDMDHENMFWYRQDPGLGLRLIYFSYDVKMKEKGDIPEGYSVSREKKERFSLILESASTNQTSMYLCASSSQGVREQYFGPGTRLTVT.